Here is one T cell receptor beta chain with its context. Its cognate antigen has yet to be identified. Base qualities are not recorded, but no much larger clone differs from it by a single base. TCRbeta CDR3 regions were amplified from genomic DNA using the immunoSEQ Assay, a bias-controlled multiplex PCR. In the source study's methods: Nucleated cell counts per sample were estimated from amplification of reference gene primers within the assay. To quantify the absolute abundance of each unique TCRbeta CDR3 rearrangement, sequence reads were collapsed and filtered. For each sample, productive Simpson clonality was calculated as the square root of Simpson's diversity index over productive rearrangements. TCRdb holds this immuneACCESS table with in-frame rearrangements only. Some clones are missing; in checked studies, unresolved V genes explain under half, and the rest has no known cause. The V and J calls and clone size are taken from that table; D and trimming were inferred from the DNA. Present in this sample are roughly 98,000 clones, around four fifths of which were seen just once. The ten largest account for 10% to 15% of the sample.

This entry belongs to a study of blood T cell repertoires in COVID-19 (dated by TCRdb to the early 2020s). For the wider study: Collaborator samples came from the United States, Italy and Spain and covered acute and convalescent phases of COVID-19. The sample metadata nearly always contained a de-identified subject ID, COVID-19 status, age in years and sex. The repertoires were released in a freely available public database intended as a resource for research on the immune response to SARS-CoV-2. The samples were drawn from the first 160 participants of the ongoing ImmuneRACE study and from 1,254 subjects provided by 6 global collaborators. Subjects who had been exposed to COVID-19, were actively infected with it, or had recovered from it provided the deeply sampled blood TCRbeta repertoires that made up the dataset. Where HLA class I and class II types were available, the types were taken from metadata supplied by the sample provider, not from assay-based typing. The prospective study material was composed of cDNA or gDNA derived from T cells, B-cell-depleted T cells, or PBMCs.

Whole blood was collected in K2EDTA tubes by collaborating institutions according to the institutions' own protocols. For TCRbeta analysis, collaborators shipped samples as frozen whole blood, isolated PBMCs, or DNA extracted from either of those sample types. CDR1 and CDR2 are drawn from the germline V gene (reference sequence): SEHNR, FQNEAQ. Trimming removed 2 bases from V and 2 bases from J; the gene matches leave 1 base unexplained. The CDR3, cysteine through phenylalanine, is 14 amino acids long. The only DNA kept is the CDR3, 42 bases in frame from the first base. Results the study describes overall, beyond this receptor: The amount of clinical and demographic metadata varied by source and participant and was provided uncurated.

Sequences were obtained from peripheral blood. The receptor's source is a human donor in a cohort sampled during active COVID-19. The chain links TRBV7-9 with TRBJ2-5; the junction holds 8 bases that match TRBD2. Here the CDR3 is given as CASSLSGGQETQYF. The DNA is TGTGCCAGCAGCTTAAGCGGGGGTCAAGAGACCCAGTACTTC.